This T cell receptor beta chain was identified in a study of T-cell reconstitution after alpha-beta-depleted transplantation in children. The CDR3 extends over 15 amino acids. Germline CDR1 and CDR2: DFQATT and SNEGSKA (reference sequence). The ends lost 0 bases at V and 2 bases at J; junction bases unmatched: 7. Findings and limits, study-wide: Alpha-beta T cells about two months after transplant reportedly derived from several hundred expanded graft clones. At one year after transplant, newly produced T cells mostly accounted for T-cell counts and diversity. Recipient T cells and thymic progenitors that survived gave rise to the high TCRbeta diversity observed at day 60 in some patients.

Only a few counts were recorded for this clonotype. Its cognate antigen is unknown. The library targeted TCRbeta and was prepared with unique molecular identifiers. TCRdb recomputed calls from the PCR reads with MiXCR, one row per CDR3 protein. The sample includes about 830,000 distinct CDR3 sequences, under 20% of them seen just once. This sequence joins TRBV20-1 and TRBJ2-7; 7 bases line up with TRBD2. The specimen was PBMCs, mostly from graft donor cells, collected 360 days after TCRalphabeta/CD19-depleted stem cell transplant. This clonotype was obtained from a male patient aged 10 to 17 who had a stem cell transplant for acute lymphoblastic leukemia, so the T cells may come from the graft donor. Here the CDR3 DNA reads TGCAGTGCTAGAGATCGGGCTAGCGGACCCTACGAGCAGTACTTC. Residues: CSARDRASGPYEQYF.